Reported below is one TCR beta chain. It lacks a known antigen. No per-base quality is available; no much larger clone lies one base away. The CDR3 runs 13 residues from the cysteine to the phenylalanine. Of all the DNA, just the CDR3 is kept, 39 bases in frame from base 1. Sequences MNHEY (CDR1) and SVGAGI (CDR2) are obtained from the germline V gene. Trimming at the junction amounts to 4 bases on V and 9 bases on J, and the germline ends lie 10 bases apart. The sample originates from a study of cytomegalovirus exposure and HLA in healthy donors (dated by TCRdb to 2016 to 2017). About the investigation overall: An earlier analysis of 587 of the donors reported over 250 Gb of sequence data and 100 million to 120 million unique TCR beta sequences obtained from 150 million to 200 million T cells. Roughly 300 gigabases of sequencing data and roughly 90 million unique TCR sequences were included in an early release covering several hundred HLA-typed donors. The genetic ancestry cluster associated with self-reported Caucasian donors included approximately 85% of the 398 genotyped donors. The aim of the study was to test whether cataloging public T cell receptors could identify signatures of past pathogen exposure. The T cell repertoires of about 700 subjects were profiled by immunosequencing and related to cytomegalovirus serostatus. In addition to the first cohort of around 670 subjects, a separate validation cohort of approximately 110 different subjects was used. To predict cytomegalovirus infection status, the study combined high-throughput TCR immunosequencing, statistical association of individual TCRs with disease status, and machine learning. A later analysis re-analyzed previously published TCR beta repertoires from hundreds of donors and added high-resolution HLA genotyping to study TCR occurrence patterns. In the later analysis, no new phenotypic data were used to find candidate immune exposures; instead, reliance was placed on TCR beta sequences and their occurrence across donors. An earlier analysis of more than 450 of the donors used high-throughput TCR beta sequencing to judge whether each TCR beta V gene segment behaved as functional or pseudogenic. Donor age, sex, ethnicity and CMV serostatus were compiled together with the repertoire data. A later genetic analysis took genome-wide SNP genotypes for about 55% of the roughly 700 donors and used that subset as a discovery cohort. Every repertoire in the discovery cohort had been generated on one and the same sequencing platform. HLA typing included class I and class II loci at four-digit resolution. Typing coverage differed by locus: A, B, C, DRB1 and DQB1 were typed in roughly 620-640 donors, DQA1 in about 560, DPA1 in 600 to 610, and DPB1 in approximately 450. Roughly five DR-DQ haplotypes were treated as single units for association and clustering because of strong linkage in the cohort. Across about 370 genotyped donors of the cohort, an average of about 240,000 unique TCR beta nucleotide sequences per donor were sequenced, and roughly 20% of those sequences were non-productive.

Library creation used the immunoSEQ multiplex PCR assay. A mixture of 60 forward primers for TCR Vbeta segments and 13 reverse primers for TCR Jbeta segments was used in the multiplex PCR. The CDR3 region of rearranged TCR beta genes was amplified from genomic DNA with a multiplex PCR assay. The Illumina HiSeq System was used to sequence the amplified TCR beta libraries as 87-base-pair reads. For the original study's pipeline: In a later analysis, some 80 million unique TCR beta chains were counted across the 666 repertoires, and roughly 11 million of these chains were shared by at least two donors. To remove PCR and sequencing errors, raw reads were error-corrected and collapsed into unique sequences using a nearest-neighbor algorithm that merged closely related sequences. Alignment of CDR3 sequences to IMGT reference sequences was used to assign V, D and J gene segments. Each retained sequence needed at least a six-nucleotide match to both a V gene segment and a J gene segment. Rearrangements were classified as productive when the CDR3 lacked stop codons and remained in frame with V and J, and all other rearrangements were classified as non-productive. Following IMGT convention, CDR3 was defined as the stretch from the second conserved V-encoded cysteine to the conserved J-encoded phenylalanine. Sequences without an unambiguous match to a single V gene segment were excluded from the earlier analysis of 500 to 700 of the donors. An earlier analysis of approximately 590 of the donors classified V segments as functional when productive rearrangements were above 56.7% and as segregating when the standard deviation between donors was above 5%. A statistical classification framework was built to diagnose cytomegalovirus status from the catalog of TCR beta chain sequences. V and J gene assignment, in a later analysis, came from comparing TCR nucleotide sequences with IMGT/GENE-DB human TR gene sequences. In a later analysis, CDR3 sequences and most-parsimonious VDJ recombination scenarios were assigned using the TCRdist pipeline. In a later analysis, every TCR beta chain was defined by the combination of its CDR3 amino acid sequence and its V-gene family, and reads without a unique V-gene family were dropped. In a later analysis, 500 to 700 highly shared, low-generation-probability nucleotide sequences were removed to address suspected cross-contamination and a sequencing artifact. A later analysis calculated a clonal expansion index for each public chain from normalized within-repertoire ranks of inferred template counts. In a later analysis, generation probabilities were computed with a VDJ recombination model fitted to out-of-frame rearrangements, and the resulting probabilities were checked against IGoR. In a later analysis, hypergeometric tests were used to score TCR-TCR, TCR-HLA and TCR-CMV co-occurrence, with a repertoire-size bias correction applied to TCR pairs. In a later analysis, false discovery rates were estimated by permuting HLA or CMV assignments 20 times. In a later analysis, co-occurring TCRs were grouped using DBSCAN, and TCRdist sequence similarity was added for clustering within HLA-allele-positive subsets. Repertoires with fewer than 30,000 or more than 120,000 public chains were left out of co-occurrence clustering, as were about 5 repertoires with anomalous nucleotide sharing. Entries here come from immuneACCESS through TCRdb and include only in-frame sequences with V and J called. Some clones fail to appear in such tables; in the studies checked, an unresolved V gene covers under half of the shortfall, and the cause of the remainder is unknown. V, J and clone size are those of that table, while D and trimming were read from the DNA. A total of about 180,000 clones appear in this sample, about 82% of them only once. The ten biggest clones cover around 1.5% of the sample.

Results the study describes overall, beyond this receptor: In a later genetic analysis, fewer N-insertions in productive TCRs were reported among donors in an Asian-associated ancestry cluster than the approximately 670-donor mean. According to a later analysis, TCR association rates differed among HLA loci, with DRB1 alleles showing the most associated TCRs and HLA-C alleles showing the fewest. In an earlier analysis of around 500 of the donors, most TCR beta V segments appeared in productive rearrangements about 90% or about 30% of the time, broadly matching IMGT annotations. Because HLA typing was unavailable for some donors at each locus, only the typed subset was used in association tests. The only immune exposure information available for the cohort was CMV serostatus. Correlated functional status among segregating V segments might be attributable to linkage disequilibrium, but an unknown experimental factor could not be ruled out. The study gave a list of some 150 TCR beta chains associated with cytomegalovirus. In a later analysis, most CMV-associated TCR beta chains were found to appear HLA-restricted, with HLA associations seemingly driven largely by CMV exposure. Some IMGT-functional V segments, including TRBV6-2 and TRBV6-3, could not be distinguished by the 87-base-pair reads and were therefore excluded. The sequencing pipeline was judged likely to have produced a cluster of highly shared sequence variants as a technical artifact. The cohort was sequenced for TCR beta chains only, and without alpha or paired-chain data the features that could be detected were limited. Because counts were too low, roughly 17 rarely observed V segments, including chromosome 9 orphons, were left out of the earlier analysis of over 550 of the donors. In a later genetic analysis, a missense DCLRE1C variant was associated with V-gene and J-gene trimming of TCR beta chains, and the association was replicated in an independent cohort. Most TCR sequences were seen in very few donors, while some public TCRs were found in many individuals. A few of the identified cytomegalovirus-associated TCR beta chains were confirmed in vitro to be specific for cytomegalovirus antigens. The authors suggested that the approach could potentially be generalized to other disease states and immunological phenotypes. According to a later analysis, parvovirus B19, influenza, CMV and Epstein-Barr virus appeared linked to several top co-occurrence clusters. A further reported finding was that TCR beta sequences accurately predicted the HLA-A and HLA-B alleles for most subjects in the first cohort. The classifier was reported to diagnose cytomegalovirus status with high specificity and sensitivity in both the original and validation cohorts. In a later analysis, HLA-associated TCR beta chains were found to be more clonally expanded and to have lower generation probabilities than equally common non-associated chains. Sequencing depth was assumed to be roughly uniform across donors in the presence/absence analyses, though that assumption may not hold. In a later analysis, about 16,000 TCR beta sequences were associated with specific HLA alleles at a false discovery rate of 0.05. When HLA alleles, especially DR and DQ, strongly co-occurred, TCR associations were difficult to assign to individual alleles.

The cohort consisted of approximately 670 healthy bone marrow donors. Cohort members were all nominally healthy when sampled, although unrecorded immune exposures were likely present. The donor tested CMV seronegative and was one of the 352 seronegative cohort members. Each donor provided a peripheral blood sample, and peripheral blood mononuclear cells were used for TCR beta sequencing. Genomic DNA was extracted from the blood cell samples with the Qiagen DNeasy Blood Extraction Kit. Sequencing input: PBMCs. This TCR derives from a young man in good health and CMV-seronegative. The chain couples TRBV6-5 to TRBJ1-6; the D gene cannot be named for sure. The bases are TGTGCCAGCAGTTTATCACTCCGTTCACCCCTCCACTTT. Translated, this gives CASSLSLRSPLHF.